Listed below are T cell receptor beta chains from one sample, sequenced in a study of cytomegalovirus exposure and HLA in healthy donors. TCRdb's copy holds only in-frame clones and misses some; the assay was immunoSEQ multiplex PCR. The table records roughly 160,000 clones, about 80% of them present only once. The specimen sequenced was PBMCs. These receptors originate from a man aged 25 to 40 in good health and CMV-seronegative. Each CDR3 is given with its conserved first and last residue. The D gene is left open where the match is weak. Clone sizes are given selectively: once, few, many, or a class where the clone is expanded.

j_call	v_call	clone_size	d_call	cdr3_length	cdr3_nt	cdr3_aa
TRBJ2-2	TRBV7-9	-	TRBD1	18	TGTGCCAGCAGCGTTCAACCGGGACAGGGAAATTTTCCCGGGGAGCTGTTTTTT	CASSVQPGQGNFPGELFF
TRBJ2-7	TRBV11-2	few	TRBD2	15	TGTGCCAGCAGCTTAGAACGGGGGGGCCTATACGAGCAGTACTTC	CASSLERGGLYEQYF
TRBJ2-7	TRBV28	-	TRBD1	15	TGTGCCAGCTCCCCGGGACAGGCCATATTGTACGAGCAGTACTTC	CASSPGQAILYEQYF
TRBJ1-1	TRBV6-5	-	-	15	TGTGCCAGCAGTTTTGGGGTGGACAGCAACACTGAAGCTTTCTTT	CASSFGVDSNTEAFF
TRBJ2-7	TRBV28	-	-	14	TGTGCCACCTTAAAACAGGGCGCCCTCTACGAGCAGTACTTC	CATLKQGALYEQYF
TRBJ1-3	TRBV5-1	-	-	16	TGCGCCAGCAGCTTGGATGGACAGAGCTCTGGAAACACCATATATTTT	CASSLDGQSSGNTIYF
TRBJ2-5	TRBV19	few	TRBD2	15	TGTGCCAGTACCGCAACTACTAGCGGGGGATCTCCCCAGTACTTC	CASTATTSGGSPQYF
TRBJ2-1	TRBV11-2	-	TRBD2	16	TGTGCCAGCAGCTTAGCGGCTAGCGGGAGTATAAATGAGCAGTTCTTC	CASSLAASGSINEQFF
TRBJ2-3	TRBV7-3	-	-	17	TGTGCCAGCAGCCCCCTGGGGGGAAGGGTTGGCACAGATACGCAGTATTTT	CASSPLGGRVGTDTQYF
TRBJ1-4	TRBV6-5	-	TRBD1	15	TGTGCCAGCAGTTTTATGACAGGGAGTAATGAAAAACTGTTTTTT	CASSFMTGSNEKLFF
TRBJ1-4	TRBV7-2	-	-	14	TGTGCCAGCAGCTTCGAGGCGGCTTTTGAAAAACTGTTTTTT	CASSFEAAFEKLFF
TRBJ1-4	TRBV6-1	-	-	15	TGTGCCAGCATCCTCAACGGAGGGACTAATGAAAAACTGTTTTTT	CASILNGGTNEKLFF
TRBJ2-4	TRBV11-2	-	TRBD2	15	TGTGCCAGCAGCCAAACCGGGACTAGCGAAAACATTCAGTACTTC	CASSQTGTSENIQYF
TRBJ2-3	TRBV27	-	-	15	TGTGCCAGCAGTTCCCTATTGCCCTCCACAGATACGCAGTATTTT	CASSSLLPSTDTQYF
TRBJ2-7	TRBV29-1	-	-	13	TGCAGCGTTGTTCAGGGGAGCTCCTACGAGCAGTACTTC	CSVVQGSSYEQYF
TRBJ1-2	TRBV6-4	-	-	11	TGTGCCTGGACTCTCCGTGCTGGCTACACCTTC	CAWTLRAGYTF